This T cell receptor (beta chain) was identified in a study of T cells in Graves' hyperthyroidism and ophthalmopathy (dated by TCRdb to about 2019). Some background on the complete study: Peripheral blood samples were taken at initial diagnosis, before any treatment was given. Once sampling was done, hyperthyroidism patients were given methimazole at a starting dose of 30 mg daily, whereas ophthalmopathy patients were given high-dose intravenous methylprednisolone. The paper reports TCR Vbeta CDR3 sequencing of roughly 140 peripheral blood samples: under 45 ophthalmopathy, approximately 74 hyperthyroidism and 17 progressor patients. To identify TCR V-J signatures that set the groups apart, the researchers used a discovery cohort of about a hundred patients, made up of 40 to 45 with Graves' ophthalmopathy and around 58 with stable Graves' hyperthyroidism. The roughly 99 discovery patients were divided at random into training and test sets in a 7:3 ratio. The study also compared thyroid tissue and blood T-cell repertoires from 6 or 7 Graves' hyperthyroidism patients. Prospective prediction of ophthalmopathy was tested in an independent validation cohort consisting of 18 hyperthyroidism patients and 15 or so patients who later progressed to ophthalmopathy.

A patient counted as having stable Graves' hyperthyroidism if no progression to ophthalmopathy occurred over 18 months of follow-up. Hyperthyroidism patients were newly diagnosed, had a disease duration of under 2 months, and were aged 18 to 65 years. Any patient with an uncontrolled infection, another autoimmune disease, pregnancy or lactation was excluded. Diagnoses were established on the basis of clinical symptoms, serum thyroxine and TRAb, thyroid ultrasound, and orbital computed tomography. PBMCs were isolated from about 9 ml of fresh peripheral blood by Ficoll-Paque density gradient centrifugation. Total RNA was extracted with Trizol reagent, and quality was checked on an Agilent 2100 Bioanalyzer. The germline V gene (reference sequence) sets CDR1 to LNHDA and CDR2 to SQIVND. V drops 3 bases and J drops 8 bases, leaving 11 bases in between. The CDR3 numbers 14 residues from cysteine through phenylalanine. Left in the record is the CDR3 DNA by itself, 42 bases read in frame from the first base.

What the research found in general, with its limitations: Most expanded thyroid clonotypes (frequency above 0.001) were also detected in blood, suggesting blood repertoires may reflect thyroid immune responses. During validation, the model predicted progression to ophthalmopathy a median of approximately 6 months ahead of onset, with around 65% sensitivity and roughly 72% specificity. A model built on a 13 V-J signature distinguished ophthalmopathy from stable hyperthyroidism, reaching over 85% sensitivity and approximately 83% specificity in cross-validation and 80%/75% in testing. No statistical method was used to set the sample size in advance, and investigators knew the group allocation.

In regard to this clonotype: The antigen this receptor binds is unknown. Qualities for individual bases were not recorded, and no much larger clone is one base off.

TCR beta CDR3 regions were amplified from RNA transcripts. The first round of RT-PCR for the TCR CDR3 was performed with the HTBI primer set and the Qiagen OneStep RT-PCR kit. A second multiplex PCR round built the libraries, followed by size selection and purification. Paired-end sequencing of the libraries was performed with 100 bp reads on an Illumina HiSeq2000. Under the source paper's analysis protocol: SOAPnuke was used to process the raw data, throwing out any read that contained adapters or uncalled bases, had a mean Phred below 15, or lacked an exact constant-primer or identifier match. COPE v1.2.5 was used to merge the high-quality paired reads, and each unique nucleotide sequence was defined as a clonotype. Clonotypes were aligned to IMGT TRBV, TRBD and TRBJ reference segments using MiTCR v1.1. The analysis was restricted to V-J combinations with a frequency above 0.0001, which together covered about 99% of the repertoires. The TCS score was defined as the ratio of F50 (clonal expansion) to E x V (chaos), calculated using BLOSUM62-based TCRdist between CDR3 peptides within each V-J. Welch's t-statistics and random forest reduced roughly 530 V-J features to around 14, which were used in a naive Bayes classifier (R e1071). TCRdb reprocessed the public reads (quality trimming at Q25 with fastp, clone calling with MiXCR) and kept in-frame beta chains. A single entry per CDR3 protein holds the most common genes and DNA from its merged rows. The V and J calls were determined by TCRdb, not by the authors. This sample has roughly 420,000 distinct CDR3 sequences in its table, and roughly 14% of those were observed once. The ten most abundant clones make up around 7.7% of the sample.

This chain joins TRBV19 to TRBJ1-6, with no confidently assigned D gene. Source material: blood. This clonotype was obtained from a woman in her late teens or twenties with Graves' hyperthyroidism. The nucleotide sequence reads TGTGCCAGTAGTATCCGGGGAACTTATTCACCCCTCCACTTT. The resulting protein is CASSIRGTYSPLHF. Full variable domain (CDR3 extended with the reference TRBV19 and TRBJ1-6 proteins): DGGITQSPKYLFRKEGQNVTLSCEQNLNHDAMYWYRQDPGQGLRLIYYSQIVNDFQKGDIAEGYSVSREKKESFPLTVTSAQKNPTAFYLCASSIRGTYSPLHFGNGTRLTVT.